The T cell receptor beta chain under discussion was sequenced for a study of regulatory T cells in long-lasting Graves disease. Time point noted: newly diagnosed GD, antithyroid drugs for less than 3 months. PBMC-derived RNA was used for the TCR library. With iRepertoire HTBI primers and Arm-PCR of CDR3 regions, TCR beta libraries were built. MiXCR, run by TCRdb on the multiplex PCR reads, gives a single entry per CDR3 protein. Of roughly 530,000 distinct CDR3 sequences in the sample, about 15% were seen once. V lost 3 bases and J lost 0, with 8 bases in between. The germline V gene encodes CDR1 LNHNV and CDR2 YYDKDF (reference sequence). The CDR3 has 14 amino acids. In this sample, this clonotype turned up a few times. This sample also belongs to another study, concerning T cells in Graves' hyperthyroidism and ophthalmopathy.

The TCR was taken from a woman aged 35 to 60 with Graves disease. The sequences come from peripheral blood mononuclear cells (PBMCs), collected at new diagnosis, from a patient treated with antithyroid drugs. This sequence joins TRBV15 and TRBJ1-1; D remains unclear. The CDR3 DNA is TGTGCCACCAGCAGTCGGGTAATGAACACTGAAGCTTTCTTT. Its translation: CATSSRVMNTEAFF.